This T cell receptor (beta chain) originates from a study of shared clonotypes between healthy human individuals. Trimming cost V 4 bases and J 4 bases, with 13 bases left between them. Germline V gene sequence: CDR1 LGHNT, CDR2 FRNRAP. CDR3 length: 14 amino acids. The authors divided CD4+ cells into CD45RA+ naive and CD45RA-negative memory subsets. The repertoire was sequenced with immunoSEQ multiplex PCR; TCRdb's copy has only in-frame clones and lacks some. This table has approximately 1.1 million clones, approximately 80% appearing once. This chain joins TRBV12-5 and TRBJ2-5; a possible D gene is TRBD1 (6 bases). Sequencing was carried out using memory CD4+ T cells from PBMCs. As for subset: CD45RA-negative fraction. This TCR derives from a man younger than 30 in good health. Some clones in this sample may be carry-over from other donors' samples. The CDR3 DNA is TGTGCTAGTGGTTCCCCGGACAGTCCAGAGACCCAGTACTTC. This codes for CASGSPDSPETQYF.